A single sample is the source of the 9 T cell receptor beta chains below, sequenced in a study of beta chain features in type 1 diabetes. Reverse transcribing all isolated RNA meant expressed TCRB transcripts were sequenced. Produced via immunoSEQ multiplex PCR; TCRdb's table is partial and in-frame only. This table has roughly 400,000 clones, approximately 15% appearing once. The material sequenced was naive CD4+ T cells from blood. The source is a young woman in good health.

The chain has TRBV6-6 and TRBJ1-3, with 11 bases fitting TRBD1. Germline V gene lookup returns CDR1 MNHNY and CDR2 SVGAGI (reference sequence). Trimming at V came to 7 bases and at J to 0 bases, leaving 5 bases not matched to a gene. The CDR3 has 16 residues. The CDR3 bases are TGTGCCAGCACCAGGACAGGGGGCCGCTCTGGAAACACCATATATTTT. Protein product: CASTRTGGRSGNTIYF.

In this sample, this clone turned up a few times. In nucleotides, the CDR3 is TGCGCCAGCAGCCTATCCACGAGCGGGAGGAGGGAGACCCAGTACTTC. Translation: CASSLSTSGRRETQYF. This chain connects TRBV5-1 to TRBJ2-5, with TRBD2 identical over 9 bases. This CDR3 has 16 amino acids. V was pared by 4 bases and J by 5 bases, with 12 bases of the junction left unmatched. Germline assignment: CDR1 SGHRS and CDR2 YFSETQ.

The rearrangement uses TRBV7-2 and TRBJ1-5, with TRBD1 identical over 8 bases. The CDR3 sequence is 15 residues long. In germline, CDR1 is SGHTA, CDR2 FQGNSA. V dropped 5 bases and J dropped 6; count of bases not matched to a gene: 9. Here the CDR3 reads CASSQTGQGSQPQHF. The CDR3 DNA is TGTGCCAGCAGCCAGACCGGACAGGGTAGTCAGCCCCAGCATTTT.

This rearrangement joins TRBV18 to TRBJ1-1, with D maybe TRBD1 (5 bases). The germline V and J ends were trimmed by 8 bases and 4 bases, with 14 bases remaining between them. Germline V CDR1 and CDR2: KGHSH, LQKENI. CDR3 length: 13 amino acids. CDR3 DNA sequence: TGTGCCAGCGGTCCAGGGATTGGCACTGAAGCTTTCTTT. Its translation is CASGPGIGTEAFF. Drawing the rest from reference TRBV18 and TRBJ1-1, the complete variable domain is NAGVMQNPRHLVRRRGQEARLRCSPMKGHSHVYWYRQLPEEGLKFMVYLQKENIIDESGMPKERFSAEFPKEGPSILRIQQVVRGDSAAYFCASGPGIGTEAFFGQGTRLTVV.

J is TRBJ2-2 and V is TRBV9, with D possibly TRBD1 on 6 matching bases. The CDR3 sequence is 14 residues long. Looked up from germline, CDR1 is SGDLS and CDR2 is YYNGEE. Trimming took off 4 bases at V and 4 bases at J, with 11 bases between the two ends. CDR3 sequence (DNA): TGTGCCAGCAGCCAGGGGTGGGTCACCGGGGAGCTGTTTTTT. Translated, it gives CASSQGWVTGELFF.

This chain joins TRBV29-1 and TRBJ1-2; 12 bases match TRBD1. The germline V gene encodes CDR1 SQVTM and CDR2 ANQGSEA. Trimming removed 1 base from V and 1 base from J; junction bases left unmatched: 4. CDR3 length: 16 residues. DNA of the CDR3: TGCAGCGTTGAAGCGGGACAGGGGGCATATAACTATGGCTACACCTTC. It encodes CSVEAGQGAYNYGYTF.

This clone was observed a handful of times. The V call is TRBV5-1, the J call TRBJ2-3; D might be TRBD2 (5 bases). Germline V gene sequence: CDR1 SGHRS, CDR2 YFSETQ. Between the trimmed V and J ends, which lost 4 bases and 3 bases, there was a span of 12 bases. The CDR3 spans 14 residues. In DNA form, the CDR3 reads TGCGCCAGCAGCGCGAGGGAACGTACAGATACGCAGTATTTT. Translating it yields CASSARERTDTQYF. Full variable domain (rest looked up from reference TRBV5-1 and TRBJ2-3): KAGVTQTPRYLIKTRGQQVTLSCSPISGHRSVSWYQQTPGQGLQFLFEYFSETQRNKGNFPGRFSGRQFSNSRSEMNVSTLELGDSALYLCASSARERTDTQYFGPGTRLTVL.

This clone was observed a few times. This chain joins TRBV6-5 and TRBJ2-7, with a tentative D call TRBD2 (5 bases). The V gene's germline CDR1 is MNHEY and CDR2 SVGAGI. This CDR3 has 14 amino acids. Trimming shortened V by 0 bases and J by 3 bases, and 9 bases separated the two germline ends. In nucleotides, the CDR3 is TGTGCCAGCAGTTACTCGAGAGGGTACTACGAGCAGTACTTC. This encodes CASSYSRGYYEQYF.

This clone was seen a few times. The chain employs TRBV28 and TRBJ2-7, with no clear D. The CDR3 totals 13 residues. Germline-derived CDR1 and CDR2 are MDHEN and SYDVKM. The ends were cut back, 5 bases at V and 4 bases at J, with 12 bases in the middle. CDR3 in amino acids: CASSLMTSYEQYF. DNA of the CDR3: TGTGCCAGCAGTCTGATGACAAGTTACGAGCAGTACTTC.